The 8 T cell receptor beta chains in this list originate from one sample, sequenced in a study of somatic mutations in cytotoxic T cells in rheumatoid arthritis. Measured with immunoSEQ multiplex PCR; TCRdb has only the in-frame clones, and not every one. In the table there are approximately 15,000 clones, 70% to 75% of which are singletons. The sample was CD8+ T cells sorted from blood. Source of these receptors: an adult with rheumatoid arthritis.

The CDR3 nucleotides are TGTGCCACCAGCATTGACAGGGATTATAATGAGCAGTTCTTC. Translated: CATSIDRDYNEQFF. J is TRBJ2-1 and V is TRBV15; 7 bases fit TRBD1. Germline V gene data show CDR1 as LNHNV and CDR2 as YYDKDF (reference sequence). The V gene end was trimmed by 4 bases and the J gene end by 7 bases; junction bases not matched to a gene: 7. This CDR3 region has 14 residues.

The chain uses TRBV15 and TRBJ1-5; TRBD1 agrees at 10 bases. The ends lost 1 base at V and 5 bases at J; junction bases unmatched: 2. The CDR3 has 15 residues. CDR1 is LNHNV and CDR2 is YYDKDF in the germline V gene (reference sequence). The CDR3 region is CATSRGQGADQPQHF. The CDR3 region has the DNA TGTGCCACCAGCAGAGGACAGGGGGCCGATCAGCCCCAGCATTTT.

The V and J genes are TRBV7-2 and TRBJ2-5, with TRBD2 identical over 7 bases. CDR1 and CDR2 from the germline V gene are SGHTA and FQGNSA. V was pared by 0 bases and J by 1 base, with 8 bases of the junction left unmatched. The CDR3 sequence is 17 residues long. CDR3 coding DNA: TGTGCCAGCAGCTTAGCCCTAGCGTGGGGGGGCCAAGAGACCCAGTACTTC. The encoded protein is CASSLALAWGGQETQYF.

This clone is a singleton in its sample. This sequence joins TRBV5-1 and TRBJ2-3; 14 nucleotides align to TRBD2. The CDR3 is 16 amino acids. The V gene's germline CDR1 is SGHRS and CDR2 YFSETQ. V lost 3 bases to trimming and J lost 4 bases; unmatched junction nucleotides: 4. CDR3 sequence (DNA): TGCGCCAGCAGCTCGGGACTAGCGGGAGTCGCAGATACGCAGTATTTT. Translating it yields CASSSGLAGVADTQYF.

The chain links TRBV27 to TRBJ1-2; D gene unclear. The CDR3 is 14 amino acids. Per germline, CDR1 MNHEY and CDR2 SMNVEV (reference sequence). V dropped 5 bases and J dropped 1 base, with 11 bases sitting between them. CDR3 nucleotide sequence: TGTGCCAGCAGTCTCTACCGGGGTAACTATGGCTACACCTTC. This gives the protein CASSLYRGNYGYTF.

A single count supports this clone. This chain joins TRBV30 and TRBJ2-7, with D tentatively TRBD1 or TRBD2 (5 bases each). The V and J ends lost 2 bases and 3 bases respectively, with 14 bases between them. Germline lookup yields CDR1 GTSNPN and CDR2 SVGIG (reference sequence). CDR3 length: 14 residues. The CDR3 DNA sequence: TGTGCCTGGAGTAGGGACGGTGGAGTCTACGAGCAGTACTTC. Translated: CAWSRDGGVYEQYF.

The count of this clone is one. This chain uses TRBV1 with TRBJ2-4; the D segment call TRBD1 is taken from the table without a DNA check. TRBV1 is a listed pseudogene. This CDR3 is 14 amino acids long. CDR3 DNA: TGCACCAGCAGCCAAAGGGGGACCAAAAACATTCAGTACTTC. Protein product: CTSSQRGTKNIQYF.

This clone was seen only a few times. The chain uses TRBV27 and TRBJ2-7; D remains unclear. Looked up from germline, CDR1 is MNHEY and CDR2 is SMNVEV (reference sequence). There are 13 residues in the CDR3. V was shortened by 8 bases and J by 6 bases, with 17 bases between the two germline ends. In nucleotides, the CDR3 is TGTGCCAGCGTCGATTGGACCTCGCTCGAGCAGTACTTC. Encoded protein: CASVDWTSLEQYF.